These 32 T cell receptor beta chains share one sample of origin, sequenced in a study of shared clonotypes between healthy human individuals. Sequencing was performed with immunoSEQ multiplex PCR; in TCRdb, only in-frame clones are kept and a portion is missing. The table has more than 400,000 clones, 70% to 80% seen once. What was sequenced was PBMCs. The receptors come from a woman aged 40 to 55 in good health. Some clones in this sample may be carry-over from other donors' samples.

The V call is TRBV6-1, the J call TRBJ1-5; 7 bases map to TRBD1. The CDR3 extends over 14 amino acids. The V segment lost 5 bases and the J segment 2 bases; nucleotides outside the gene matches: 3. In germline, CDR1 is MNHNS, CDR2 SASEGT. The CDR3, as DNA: TGTGCCAGCAGTCTTGACAGGGGCAATCAGCCCCAGCATTTT. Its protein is CASSLDRGNQPQHF.

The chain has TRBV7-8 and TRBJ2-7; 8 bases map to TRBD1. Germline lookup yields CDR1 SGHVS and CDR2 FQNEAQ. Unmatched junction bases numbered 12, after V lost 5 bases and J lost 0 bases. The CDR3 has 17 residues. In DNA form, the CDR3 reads TGTGCCAGCAGCCCTGACAGGGGCTCTTTTTACTCCTACGAGCAGTACTTC. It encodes CASSPDRGSFYSYEQYF. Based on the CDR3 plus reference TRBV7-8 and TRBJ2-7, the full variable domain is GAGVSQSPRYKVAKRGQDVALRCDPISGHVSLFWYQQALGQGPEFLTYFQNEAQLDKSGLPSDRFFAERPEGSVSTLKIQRTQQEDSAVYLCASSPDRGSFYSYEQYFGPGTRLTVT.

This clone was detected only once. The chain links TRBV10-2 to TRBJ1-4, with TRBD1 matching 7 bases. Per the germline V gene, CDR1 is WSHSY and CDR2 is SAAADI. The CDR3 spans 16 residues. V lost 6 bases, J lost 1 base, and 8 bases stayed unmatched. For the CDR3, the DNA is TGCGCCAGCAGGGACGGGACAGCGGGAACTAATGAAAAACTGTTTTTT. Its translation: CASRDGTAGTNEKLFF.

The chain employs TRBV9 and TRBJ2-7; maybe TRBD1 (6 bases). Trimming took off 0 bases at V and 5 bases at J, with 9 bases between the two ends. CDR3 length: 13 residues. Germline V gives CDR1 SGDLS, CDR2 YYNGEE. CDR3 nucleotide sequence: TGTGCCAGCAGCGTAGAGGGGGTCCACGAGCAGTACTTC. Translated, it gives CASSVEGVHEQYF.

In DNA, the CDR3 is TGTGCCAGCAGTTGGAGAAGGGGTTATGTTAACATTCAGTACTTC. Its protein is CASSWRRGYVNIQYF. The chain employs TRBV5-6 and TRBJ2-4; D is possibly TRBD1 (5 bases). Trimming pared 5 bases from V and 7 bases from J, leaving 19 bases between. Germline values: CDR1 SGHDT, CDR2 YYEEEE. The CDR3 has 15 amino acids.

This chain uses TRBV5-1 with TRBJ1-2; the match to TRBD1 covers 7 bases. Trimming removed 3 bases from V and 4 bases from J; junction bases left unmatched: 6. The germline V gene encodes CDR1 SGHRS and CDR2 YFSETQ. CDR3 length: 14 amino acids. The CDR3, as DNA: TGCGCCAGCAGCTGGAACAGGGGCCCCTATGGCTACACCTTC. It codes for CASSWNRGPYGYTF.

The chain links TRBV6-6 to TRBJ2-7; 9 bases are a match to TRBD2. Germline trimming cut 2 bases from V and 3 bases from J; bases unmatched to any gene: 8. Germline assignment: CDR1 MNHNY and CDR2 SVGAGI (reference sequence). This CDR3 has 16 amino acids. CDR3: CASSYPRTSAHYEQYF. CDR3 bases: TGTGCCAGCAGTTACCCCCGGACTAGCGCCCACTACGAGCAGTACTTC.

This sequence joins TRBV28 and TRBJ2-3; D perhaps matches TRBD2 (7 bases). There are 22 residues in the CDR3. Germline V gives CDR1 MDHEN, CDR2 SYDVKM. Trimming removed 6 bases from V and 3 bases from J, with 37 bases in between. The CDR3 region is CASRMRVVAGDWWEGQTDTQYF. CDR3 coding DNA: TGTGCCAGCAGGATGAGGGTCGTGGCAGGGGACTGGTGGGAGGGCCAGACAGATACGCAGTATTTT. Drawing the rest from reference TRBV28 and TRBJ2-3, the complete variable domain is DVKVTQSSRYLVKRTGEKVFLECVQDMDHENMFWYRQDPGLGLRLIYFSYDVKMKEKGDIPEGYSVSREKKERFSLILESASTNQTSMYLCASRMRVVAGDWWEGQTDTQYFGPGTRLTVL.

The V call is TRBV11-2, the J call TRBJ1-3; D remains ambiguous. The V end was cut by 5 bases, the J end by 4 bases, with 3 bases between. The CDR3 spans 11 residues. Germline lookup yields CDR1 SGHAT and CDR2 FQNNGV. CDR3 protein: CASSQGNTIYF. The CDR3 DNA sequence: TGTGCCAGCAGCCAAGGAAACACCATATATTTT.

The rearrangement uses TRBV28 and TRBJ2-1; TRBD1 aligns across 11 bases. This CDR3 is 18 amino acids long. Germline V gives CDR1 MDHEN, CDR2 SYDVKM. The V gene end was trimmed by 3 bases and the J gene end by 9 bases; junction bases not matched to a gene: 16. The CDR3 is CASSLDRGRLAGALEQFF. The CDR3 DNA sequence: TGTGCCAGCAGTTTGGACAGGGGGCGGTTAGCGGGAGCTCTTGAGCAGTTCTTC.

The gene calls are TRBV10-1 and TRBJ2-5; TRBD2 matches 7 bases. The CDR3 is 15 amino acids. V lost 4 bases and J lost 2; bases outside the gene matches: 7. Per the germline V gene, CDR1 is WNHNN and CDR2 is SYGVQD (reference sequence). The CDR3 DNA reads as TGCGCCAGCAGTGCGGCGGCTAGCGGTCAAGAGACCCAGTACTTC. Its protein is CASSAAASGQETQYF.

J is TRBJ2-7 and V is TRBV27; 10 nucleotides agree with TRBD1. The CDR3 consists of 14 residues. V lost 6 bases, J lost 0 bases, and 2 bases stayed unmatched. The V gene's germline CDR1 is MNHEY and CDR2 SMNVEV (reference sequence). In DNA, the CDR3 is TGTGCCAGCAGACGGACAGGGGGCTCCTACGAGCAGTACTTC. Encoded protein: CASRRTGGSYEQYF.

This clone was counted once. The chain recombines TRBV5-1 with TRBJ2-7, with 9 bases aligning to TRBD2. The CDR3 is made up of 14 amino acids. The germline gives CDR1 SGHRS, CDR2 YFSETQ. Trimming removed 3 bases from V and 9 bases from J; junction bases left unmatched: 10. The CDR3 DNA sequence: TGCGCCAGCAGCTCTTCTAGCGGGAATGAAGGGCAGTACTTC. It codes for CASSSSSGNEGQYF.

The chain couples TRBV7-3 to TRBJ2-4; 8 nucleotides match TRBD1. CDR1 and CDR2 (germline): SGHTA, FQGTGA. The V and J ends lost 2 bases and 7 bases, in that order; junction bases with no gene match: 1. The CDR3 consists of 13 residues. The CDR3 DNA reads TGTGCCAGCAGCTTACAGGGGGCGAACATTCAGTACTTC. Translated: CASSLQGANIQYF. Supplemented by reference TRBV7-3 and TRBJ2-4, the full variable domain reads GAGVSQTPSNKVTEKGKYVELRCDPISGHTALYWYRQSLGQGPEFLIYFQGTGAADDSGLPNDRFFAVRPEGSVSTLKIQRTERGDSAVYLCASSLQGANIQYFGAGTRLSVL.

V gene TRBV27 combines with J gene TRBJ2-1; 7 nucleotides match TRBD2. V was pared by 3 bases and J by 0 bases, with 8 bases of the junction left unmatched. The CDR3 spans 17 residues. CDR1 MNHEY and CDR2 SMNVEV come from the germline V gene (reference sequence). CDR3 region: CASSFLAGASSYNEQFF. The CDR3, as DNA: TGTGCCAGCAGTTTTCTTGCGGGAGCGAGCTCCTACAATGAGCAGTTCTTC.

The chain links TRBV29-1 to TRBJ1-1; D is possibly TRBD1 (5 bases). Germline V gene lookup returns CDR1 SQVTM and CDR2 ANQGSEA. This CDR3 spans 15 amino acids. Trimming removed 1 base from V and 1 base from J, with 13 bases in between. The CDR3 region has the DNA TGCAGCGTTGAAGTTCGGAGACAGCGGAACACTGAAGCTTTCTTT. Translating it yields CSVEVRRQRNTEAFF.

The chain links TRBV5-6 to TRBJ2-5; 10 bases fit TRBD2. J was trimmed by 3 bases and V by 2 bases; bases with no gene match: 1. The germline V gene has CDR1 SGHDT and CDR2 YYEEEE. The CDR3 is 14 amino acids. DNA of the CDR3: TGTGCCAGCAGCTTCGGACTAGCGGAAGAGACCCAGTACTTC. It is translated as CASSFGLAEETQYF.

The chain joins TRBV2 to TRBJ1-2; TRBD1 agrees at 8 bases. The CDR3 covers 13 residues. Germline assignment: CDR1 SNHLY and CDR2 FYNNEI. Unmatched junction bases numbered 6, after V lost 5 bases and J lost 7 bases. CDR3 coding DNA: TGTGCCAGCAGTACAACAGGGGGAGCTGGCTACACCTTC. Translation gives CASSTTGGAGYTF.

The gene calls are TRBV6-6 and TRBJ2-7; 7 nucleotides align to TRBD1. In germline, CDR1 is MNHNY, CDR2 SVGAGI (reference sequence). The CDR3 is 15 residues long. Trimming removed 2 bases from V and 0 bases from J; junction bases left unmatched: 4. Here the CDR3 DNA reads TGTGCCAGCAGTTACGAGGGACAGTACTCCTACGAGCAGTACTTC. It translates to CASSYEGQYSYEQYF.

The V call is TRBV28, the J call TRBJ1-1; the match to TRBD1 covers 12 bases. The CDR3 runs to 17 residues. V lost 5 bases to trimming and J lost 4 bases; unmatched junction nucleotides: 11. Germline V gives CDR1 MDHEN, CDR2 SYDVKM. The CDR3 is CASSTGTGGPLSTEAFF. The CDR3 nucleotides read TGTGCCAGCAGTACCGGGACAGGGGGCCCTTTGAGCACTGAAGCTTTCTTT.

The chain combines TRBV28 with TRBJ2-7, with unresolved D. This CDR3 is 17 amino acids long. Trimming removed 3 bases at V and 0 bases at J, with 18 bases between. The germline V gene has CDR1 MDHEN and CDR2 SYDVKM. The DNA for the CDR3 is TGTGCCAGCAGTTTGCCCCCGGGCGGCTCTAGCTCCTACGAGCAGTACTTC. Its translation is CASSLPPGGSSSYEQYF.

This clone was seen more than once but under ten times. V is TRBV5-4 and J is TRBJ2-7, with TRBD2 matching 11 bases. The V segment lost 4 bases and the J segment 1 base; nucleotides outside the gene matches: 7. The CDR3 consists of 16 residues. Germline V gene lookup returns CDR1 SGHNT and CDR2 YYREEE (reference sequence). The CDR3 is CASSGGTSGRSYEQYF. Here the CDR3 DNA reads TGTGCCAGCAGCGGTGGCACTAGCGGGAGATCCTACGAGCAGTACTTC.

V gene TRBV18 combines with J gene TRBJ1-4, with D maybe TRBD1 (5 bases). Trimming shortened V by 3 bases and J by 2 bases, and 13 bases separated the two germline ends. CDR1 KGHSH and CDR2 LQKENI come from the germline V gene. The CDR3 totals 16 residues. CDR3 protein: CASSPLPGRTNEKLFF. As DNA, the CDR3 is TGTGCCAGCTCACCCTTACCGGGACGCACTAATGAAAAACTGTTTTTT.

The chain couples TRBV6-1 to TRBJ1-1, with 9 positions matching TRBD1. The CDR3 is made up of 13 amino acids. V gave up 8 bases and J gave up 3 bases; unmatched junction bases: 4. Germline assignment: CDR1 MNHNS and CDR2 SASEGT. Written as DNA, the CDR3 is TGTGCCAGCCGACAGGGGGTTCACACTGAAGCTTTCTTT. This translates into CASRQGVHTEAFF.

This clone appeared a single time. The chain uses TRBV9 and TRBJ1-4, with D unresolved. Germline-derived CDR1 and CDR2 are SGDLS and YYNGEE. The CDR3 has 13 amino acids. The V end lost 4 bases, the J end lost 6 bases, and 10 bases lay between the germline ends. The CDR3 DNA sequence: TGTGCCAGCAGCTCCCGGGAAGATGAAAAACTGTTTTTT. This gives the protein CASSSREDEKLFF.

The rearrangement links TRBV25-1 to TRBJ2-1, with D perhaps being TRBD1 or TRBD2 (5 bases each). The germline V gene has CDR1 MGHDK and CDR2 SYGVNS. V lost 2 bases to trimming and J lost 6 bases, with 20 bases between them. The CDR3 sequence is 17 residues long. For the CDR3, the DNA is TGTGCCAGCAGTGAAAGTCGGGGCGGCAGTGTGTCCAATGAGCAGTTCTTC. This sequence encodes CASSESRGGSVSNEQFF.

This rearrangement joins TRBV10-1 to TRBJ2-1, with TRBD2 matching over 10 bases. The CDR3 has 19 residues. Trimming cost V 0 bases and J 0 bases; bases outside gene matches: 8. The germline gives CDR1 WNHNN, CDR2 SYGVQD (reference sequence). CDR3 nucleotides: TGCGCCAGCAGTGAGTCAGCGGGAGGGCCCGTCAGCTCCTACAATGAGCAGTTCTTC. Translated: CASSESAGGPVSSYNEQFF.

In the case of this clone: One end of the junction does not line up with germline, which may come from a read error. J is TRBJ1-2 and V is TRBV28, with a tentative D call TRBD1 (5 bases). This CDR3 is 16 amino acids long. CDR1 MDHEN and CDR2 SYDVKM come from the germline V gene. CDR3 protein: CASSLPGVWEAGGCTF. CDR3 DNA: TGTGCCAGCAGTTTACCGGGGGTTTGGGAAGCGGGTGGCTGCACCTTC.

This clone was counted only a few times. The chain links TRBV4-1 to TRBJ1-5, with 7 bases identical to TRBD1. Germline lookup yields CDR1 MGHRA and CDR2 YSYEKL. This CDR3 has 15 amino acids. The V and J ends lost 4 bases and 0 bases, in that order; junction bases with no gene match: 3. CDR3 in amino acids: CASSRRGDSNQPQHF. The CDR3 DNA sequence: TGCGCCAGCAGCCGCAGGGGGGATAGCAATCAGCCCCAGCATTTT.

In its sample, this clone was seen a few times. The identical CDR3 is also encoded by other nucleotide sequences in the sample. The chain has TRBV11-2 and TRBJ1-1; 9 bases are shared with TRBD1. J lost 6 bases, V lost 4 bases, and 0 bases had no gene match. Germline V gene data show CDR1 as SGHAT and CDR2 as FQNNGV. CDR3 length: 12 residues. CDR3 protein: CASSWTGAEAFF. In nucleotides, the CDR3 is TGTGCCAGCAGCTGGACAGGGGCTGAAGCTTTCTTT.

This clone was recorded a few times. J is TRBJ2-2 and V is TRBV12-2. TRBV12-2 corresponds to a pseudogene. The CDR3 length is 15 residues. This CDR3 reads CALILPMGNTGELFF. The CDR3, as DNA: TGTGCACTTATACTCCCCATGGGGAACACCGGGGAGCTGTTTTTT.

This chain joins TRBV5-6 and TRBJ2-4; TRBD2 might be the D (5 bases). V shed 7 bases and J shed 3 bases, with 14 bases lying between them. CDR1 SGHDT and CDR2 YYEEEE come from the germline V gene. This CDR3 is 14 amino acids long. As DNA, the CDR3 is TGTGCCAGCGCGCGAGGGCCTGGCAAAAACATTCAGTACTTC. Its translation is CASARGPGKNIQYF.